A single sample gave rise to the 4 T cell receptor beta chains below, sequenced in a study of cytomegalovirus exposure and HLA in healthy donors. Primers: 60 Vbeta forward and 13 Jbeta reverse. The repertoire was sequenced with immunoSEQ multiplex PCR; TCRdb's copy has only in-frame clones and lacks some. Among some 150,000 clones listed, more than 75% were seen once. Sequencing used PBMCs. These receptors were collected from a woman between 18 and 29 years old in good health and CMV-seronegative.

The chain joins TRBV5-5 to TRBJ2-5; TRBD1 matches at 8 bases. The germline V gene has CDR1 SGHKS and CDR2 YYEKEE (reference sequence). The CDR3 has 14 amino acids. J gave up 3 bases and V 0 bases, and 1 base lay outside the gene matches. The chain's CDR3 is CASSLGGQEETQYF. DNA for the CDR3: TGTGCCAGCAGCTTGGGGGGACAGGAAGAGACCCAGTACTTC. Filled out from reference TRBV5-5 and TRBJ2-5, the complete variable domain reads DAGVTQSPTHLIKTRGQQVTLRCSPISGHKSVSWYQQVLGQGPQFIFQYYEKEERGRGNFPDRFSARQFPNYSSELNVNALLLGDSALYLCASSLGGQEETQYFGPGTRLLVL.

This chain connects TRBV27 to TRBJ2-7; no clear D. Germline values: CDR1 MNHEY, CDR2 SMNVEV (reference sequence). This CDR3 has 13 residues. Trimming cost V 6 bases and J 1 base, with 10 bases left between them. CDR3: CASRSRGSYEQYF. For the CDR3, the DNA is TGTGCCAGCAGGAGCAGAGGATCCTACGAGCAGTACTTC.

This clone was counted a single time. The chain combines TRBV6-5 with TRBJ2-2; TRBD2 agrees at 8 bases. This CDR3 spans 15 amino acids. V lost 6 bases and J lost 4; bases outside the gene matches: 7. From germline, CDR1 is MNHEY and CDR2 SVGAGI. The CDR3 protein is CASRPSAGGTGELFF. CDR3 nucleotides: TGTGCCAGCAGGCCTAGCGCGGGGGGCACCGGGGAGCTGTTTTTT.

The genes are TRBV7-9 and TRBJ2-7; D gene unclear. CDR1 is SEHNR, CDR2 FQNEAQ, per germline (reference sequence). The ends were cut back, 5 bases at V and 7 bases at J, with 9 bases in the middle. This CDR3 spans 11 amino acids. This CDR3 is CASSPGLEQYF. CDR3 nucleotide sequence: TGTGCCAGCAGCCCAGGTCTGGAGCAGTACTTC.